This TCR beta chain is drawn from a study of regulatory T cells in long-lasting Graves disease. Study in general: Over 5 years of antithyroid drugs plus positive TSH receptor antibodies defined persistent Graves' disease.

General study results and limits: Lower TCR diversity was seen in persistent Graves' patients than in newly diagnosed ones. Sample size was small, which may have lowered accuracy. Favored gene segments in persistent disease were TRBV28, TRBJ1-2 and TRBJ2-5.

As for time point: persistent/refractory GD, antithyroid drugs over 5 years with positive TRAb. PBMCs provided the RNA from which the TCR library was made. Germline CDR1 SGHAT, CDR2 FQNNGV. The CDR3 consists of 12 residues. Trimming shortened V by 6 bases and J by 3 bases, and 6 bases separated the two germline ends. CDR3 regions were amplified by Arm-PCR using iRepertoire HTBI primers to build TCR beta libraries. TCRdb reprocessed the multiplex PCR reads via MiXCR and lists one record per CDR3 protein. Among 420,000 or so distinct CDR3 sequences, about 20% were seen once, and the ten largest hold approximately 26%. This clonotype has a count of ten or more. Antigen: not known.

The J gene is TRBJ2-1, the V gene TRBV11-2; D not certain. This receptor was obtained from a female donor with Graves disease. The source was peripheral blood mononuclear cells (PBMCs), collected when the disease was refractory, from a patient treated with antithyroid drugs. In DNA, the CDR3 is TGTGCCAGCAGTCGCAACTACAATGAGCAGTTCTTC. Translation: CASSRNYNEQFF.